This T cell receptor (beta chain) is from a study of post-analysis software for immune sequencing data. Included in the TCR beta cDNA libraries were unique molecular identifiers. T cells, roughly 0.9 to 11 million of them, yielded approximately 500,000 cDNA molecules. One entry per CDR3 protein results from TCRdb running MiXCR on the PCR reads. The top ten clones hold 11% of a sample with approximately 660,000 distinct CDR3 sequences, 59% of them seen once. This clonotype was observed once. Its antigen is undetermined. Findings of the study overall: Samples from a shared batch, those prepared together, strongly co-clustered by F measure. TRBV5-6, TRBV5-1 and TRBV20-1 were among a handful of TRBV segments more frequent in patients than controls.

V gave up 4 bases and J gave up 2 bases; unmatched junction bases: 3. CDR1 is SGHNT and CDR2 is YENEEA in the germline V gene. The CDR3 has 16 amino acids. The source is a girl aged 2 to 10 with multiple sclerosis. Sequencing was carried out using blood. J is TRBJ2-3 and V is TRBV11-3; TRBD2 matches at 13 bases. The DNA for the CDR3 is TGTGCCAGCAGCTGGGGACTAGCGGGGACCACAGATACGCAGTATTTT. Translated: CASSWGLAGTTDTQYF.